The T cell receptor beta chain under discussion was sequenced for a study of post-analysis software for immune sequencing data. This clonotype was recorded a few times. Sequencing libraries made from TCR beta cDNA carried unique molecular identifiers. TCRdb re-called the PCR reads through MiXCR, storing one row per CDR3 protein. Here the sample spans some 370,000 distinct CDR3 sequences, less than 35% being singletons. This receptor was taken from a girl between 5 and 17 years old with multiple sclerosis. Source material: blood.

The CDR3: CASSLYRALAKNIQYF. The CDR3 bases are TGTGCCAGCAGTTTATATAGAGCACTAGCCAAAAACATTCAGTACTTC. The chain joins TRBV12-3 or TRBV12-4 to TRBJ2-4; D gene unclear. The CDR3 loop spans 16 amino acids. V lost 2 bases and J 0 bases, leaving 11 bases between the germline ends.